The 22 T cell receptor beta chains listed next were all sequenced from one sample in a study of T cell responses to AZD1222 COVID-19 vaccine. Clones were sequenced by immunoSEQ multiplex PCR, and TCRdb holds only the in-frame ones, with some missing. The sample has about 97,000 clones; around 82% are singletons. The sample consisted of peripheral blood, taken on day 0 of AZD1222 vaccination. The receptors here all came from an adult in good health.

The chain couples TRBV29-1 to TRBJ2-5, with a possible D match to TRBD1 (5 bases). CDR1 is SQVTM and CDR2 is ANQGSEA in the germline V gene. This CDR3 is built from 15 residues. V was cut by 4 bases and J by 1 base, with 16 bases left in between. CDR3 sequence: CSVARVRVSQETQYF. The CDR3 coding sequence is TGCAGCGTTGCCAGGGTCAGGGTCTCCCAAGAGACCCAGTACTTC.

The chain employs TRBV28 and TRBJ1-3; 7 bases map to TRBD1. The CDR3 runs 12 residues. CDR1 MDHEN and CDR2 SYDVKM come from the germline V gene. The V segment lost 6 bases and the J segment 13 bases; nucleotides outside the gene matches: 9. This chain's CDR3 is CASRGTEWRIYF. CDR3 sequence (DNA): TGTGCCAGCAGAGGGACAGAATGGCGGATATATTTT.

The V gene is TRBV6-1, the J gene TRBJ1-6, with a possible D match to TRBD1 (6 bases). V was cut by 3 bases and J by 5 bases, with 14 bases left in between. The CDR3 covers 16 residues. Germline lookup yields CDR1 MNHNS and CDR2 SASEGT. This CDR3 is CASSEQGPRNNSPLHF. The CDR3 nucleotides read TGTGCCAGCAGTGAGCAGGGGCCAAGAAATAATTCACCCCTCCACTTT.

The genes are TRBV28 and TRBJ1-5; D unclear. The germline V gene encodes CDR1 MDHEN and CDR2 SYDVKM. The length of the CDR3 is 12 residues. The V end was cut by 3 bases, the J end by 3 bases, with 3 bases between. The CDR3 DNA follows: TGTGCCAGCAGTTTTACCAATCAGCCCCAGCATTTT. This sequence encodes CASSFTNQPQHF.

CDR3 sequence (DNA): TGCGCCAGCAGTGCAGGGGGAGTACCCTACAATGAGCAGTTCTTC. As protein: CASSAGGVPYNEQFF. The V and J genes are TRBV10-1 and TRBJ2-1, with TRBD1 matching 7 bases. With 4 bases clipped from V and 2 bases from J, the junction kept 5 bases outside the gene matches. There are 15 residues in the CDR3. Germline CDR1 and CDR2: WNHNN and SYGVQD (reference sequence).

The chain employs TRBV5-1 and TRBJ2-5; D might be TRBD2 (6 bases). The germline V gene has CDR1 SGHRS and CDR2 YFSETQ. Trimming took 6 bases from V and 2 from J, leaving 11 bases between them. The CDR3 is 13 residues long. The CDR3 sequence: CASTGGAQETQYF. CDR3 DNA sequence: TGCGCCAGCACTGGAGGGGCACAAGAGACCCAGTACTTC. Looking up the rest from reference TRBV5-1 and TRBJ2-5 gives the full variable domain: KAGVTQTPRYLIKTRGQQVTLSCSPISGHRSVSWYQQTPGQGLQFLFEYFSETQRNKGNFPGRFSGRQFSNSRSEMNVSTLELGDSALYLCASTGGAQETQYFGPGTRLLVL.

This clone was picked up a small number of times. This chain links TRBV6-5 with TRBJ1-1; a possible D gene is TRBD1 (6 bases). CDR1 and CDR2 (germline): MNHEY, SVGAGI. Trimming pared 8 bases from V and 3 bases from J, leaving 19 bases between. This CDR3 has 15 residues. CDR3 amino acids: CASSLGGRADTEAFF. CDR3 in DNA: TGTGCCAGCTCGCTCGGGGGGCGGGCGGACACTGAAGCTTTCTTT.

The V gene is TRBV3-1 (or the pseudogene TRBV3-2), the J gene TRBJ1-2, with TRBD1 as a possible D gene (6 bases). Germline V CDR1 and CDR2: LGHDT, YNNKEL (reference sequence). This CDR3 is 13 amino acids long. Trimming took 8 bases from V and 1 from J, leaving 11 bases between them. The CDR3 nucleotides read TGTGCCAGCCGGGACACCGGTAACTATGGCTACACCTTC. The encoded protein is CASRDTGNYGYTF.

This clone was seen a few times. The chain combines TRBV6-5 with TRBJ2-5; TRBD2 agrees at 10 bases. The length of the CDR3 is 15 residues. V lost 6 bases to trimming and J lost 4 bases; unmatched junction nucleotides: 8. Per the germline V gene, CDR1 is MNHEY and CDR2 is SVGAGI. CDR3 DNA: TGTGCCAGCAGATCGAGCGGGGGGGGTGGAGAGACCCAGTACTTC. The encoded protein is CASRSSGGGGETQYF.

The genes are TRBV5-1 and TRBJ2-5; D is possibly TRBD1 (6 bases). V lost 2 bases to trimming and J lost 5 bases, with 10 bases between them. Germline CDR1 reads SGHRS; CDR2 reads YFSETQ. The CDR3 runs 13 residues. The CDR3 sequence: CASSFQGLETQYF. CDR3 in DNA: TGCGCCAGCAGCTTCCAGGGGCTTGAGACCCAGTACTTC.

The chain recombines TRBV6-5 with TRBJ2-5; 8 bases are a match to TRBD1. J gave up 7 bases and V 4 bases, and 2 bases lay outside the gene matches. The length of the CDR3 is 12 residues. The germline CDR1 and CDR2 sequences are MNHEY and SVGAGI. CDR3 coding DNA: TGTGCCAGCAGTTGGGACAGGAGGACCCAGTACTTC. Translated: CASSWDRRTQYF.

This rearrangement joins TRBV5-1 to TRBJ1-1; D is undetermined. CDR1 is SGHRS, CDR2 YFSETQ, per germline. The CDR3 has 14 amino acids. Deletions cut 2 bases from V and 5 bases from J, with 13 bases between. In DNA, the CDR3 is TGCGCCAGCAGCTTCGGCGGGGAAGGTACTGAAGCTTTCTTT. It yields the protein CASSFGGEGTEAFF.

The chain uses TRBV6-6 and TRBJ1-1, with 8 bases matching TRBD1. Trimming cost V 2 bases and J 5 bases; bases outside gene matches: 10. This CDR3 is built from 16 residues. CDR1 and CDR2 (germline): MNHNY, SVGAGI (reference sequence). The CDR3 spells CASSYPTSGGGTEAFF. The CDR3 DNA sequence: TGTGCCAGCAGTTACCCAACTTCAGGGGGCGGAACTGAAGCTTTCTTT.

The CDR3 loop reads CASSRGFGNTIYF. The CDR3 DNA sequence: TGTGCCAGTAGTAGGGGGTTTGGAAACACCATATATTTT. The chain recombines TRBV19 with TRBJ1-3, with a weak D call TRBD1 (5 bases). The CDR3 is 13 residues long. CDR1 and CDR2 from the germline V gene are LNHDA and SQIVND (reference sequence). V lost 4 bases and J 3 bases, leaving 7 bases between the germline ends.

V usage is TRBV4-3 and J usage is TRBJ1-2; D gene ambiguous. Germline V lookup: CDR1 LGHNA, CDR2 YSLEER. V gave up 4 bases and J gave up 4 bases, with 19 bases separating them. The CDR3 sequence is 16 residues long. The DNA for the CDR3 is TGCGCCAGCAGCCTAACTAATGCCCCTATCTCCTATGGCTACACCTTC. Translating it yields CASSLTNAPISYGYTF.

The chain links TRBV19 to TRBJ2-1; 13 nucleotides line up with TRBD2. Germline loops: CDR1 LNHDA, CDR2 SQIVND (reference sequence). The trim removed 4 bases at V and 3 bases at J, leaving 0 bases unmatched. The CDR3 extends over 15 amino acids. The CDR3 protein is CASSRTSGSYNEQFF. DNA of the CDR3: TGTGCCAGTAGTAGGACTAGCGGGAGCTACAATGAGCAGTTCTTC. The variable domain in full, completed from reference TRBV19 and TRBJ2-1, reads DGGITQSPKYLFRKEGQNVTLSCEQNLNHDAMYWYRQDPGQGLRLIYYSQIVNDFQKGDIAEGYSVSREKKESFPLTVTSAQKNPTAFYLCASSRTSGSYNEQFFGPGTRLTVL.

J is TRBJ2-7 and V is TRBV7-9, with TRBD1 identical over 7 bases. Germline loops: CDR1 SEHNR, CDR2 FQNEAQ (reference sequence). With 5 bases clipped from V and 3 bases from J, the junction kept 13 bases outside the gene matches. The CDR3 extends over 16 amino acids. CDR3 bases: TGTGCCAGCAGCCCAATGTACGGGACAGCCCACTACGAGCAGTACGTC. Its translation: CASSPMYGTAHYEQYV.

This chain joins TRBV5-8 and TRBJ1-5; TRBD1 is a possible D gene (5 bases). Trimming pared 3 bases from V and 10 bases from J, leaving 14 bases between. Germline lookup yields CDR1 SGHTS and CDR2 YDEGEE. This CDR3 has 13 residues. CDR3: CASSSSGLEPQHF. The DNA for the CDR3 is TGTGCCAGCAGCTCATCAGGGCTAGAACCCCAGCATTTT.

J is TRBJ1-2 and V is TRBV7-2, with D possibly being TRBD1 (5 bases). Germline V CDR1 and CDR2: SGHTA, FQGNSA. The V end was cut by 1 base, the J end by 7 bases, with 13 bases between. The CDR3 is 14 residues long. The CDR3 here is CASSLGLGQIGYTF. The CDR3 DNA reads TGTGCCAGCAGCTTAGGGCTGGGGCAAATTGGCTACACCTTC. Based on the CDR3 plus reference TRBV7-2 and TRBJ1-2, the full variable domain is GAGVSQSPSNKVTEKGKDVELRCDPISGHTALYWYRQSLGQGLEFLIYFQGNSAPDKSGLPSDRFSAERTGGSVSTLTIQRTQQEDSAVYLCASSLGLGQIGYTFGSGTRLTVV.

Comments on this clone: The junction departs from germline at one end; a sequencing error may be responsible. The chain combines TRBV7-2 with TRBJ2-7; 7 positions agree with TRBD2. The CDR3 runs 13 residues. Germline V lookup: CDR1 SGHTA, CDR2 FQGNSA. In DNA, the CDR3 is TGTGCCAGCAGCTTAGACTCGCAGCTAGCGGCAGACTTC. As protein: CASSLDSQLAADF.

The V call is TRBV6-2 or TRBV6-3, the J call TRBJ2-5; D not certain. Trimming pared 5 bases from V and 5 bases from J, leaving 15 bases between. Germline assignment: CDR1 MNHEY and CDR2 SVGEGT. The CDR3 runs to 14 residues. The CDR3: CASSQIGSGETQYF. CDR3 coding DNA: TGTGCCAGCAGTCAAATAGGTTCTGGGGAGACCCAGTACTTC.

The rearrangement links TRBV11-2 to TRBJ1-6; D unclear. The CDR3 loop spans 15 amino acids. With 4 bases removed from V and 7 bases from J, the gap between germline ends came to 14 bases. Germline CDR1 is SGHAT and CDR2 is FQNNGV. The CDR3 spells CASSSVGMGNSPLHF. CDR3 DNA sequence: TGTGCCAGCAGCTCCGTAGGTATGGGGAATTCACCCCTCCACTTT.